The 6 T cell receptor beta chains in this list originate from one sample, sequenced in a study of blood T cell repertoires in COVID-19. Generated by immunoSEQ multiplex PCR, the TCRdb table keeps only in-frame clones and is missing some. The sample yields approximately 65,000 clones, roughly 80% seen once. Sequenced: PBMCs or T cells enriched from blood (not recorded which). The receptor set was obtained from a woman in her thirties or forties with acute COVID-19.

This clone was detected only a few times. CDR3 sequence: CASSLTGPGNTIYF. DNA of the CDR3: TGTGCCAGCAGCTTGACAGGGCCTGGAAACACCATATATTTT. V and J are TRBV5-4 and TRBJ1-3; D may be TRBD1 (6 bases). The CDR3 is made up of 14 amino acids. Trimming took 1 base from V and 2 from J, leaving 7 bases between them. CDR1 is SGHNT, CDR2 YYREEE, per germline (reference sequence).

The chain joins TRBV28 to TRBJ1-4; D might be TRBD1 (5 bases). Trimming shortened V by 5 bases and J by 7 bases, and 17 bases separated the two germline ends. The CDR3 consists of 15 residues. The germline V gene has CDR1 MDHEN and CDR2 SYDVKM. In DNA form, the CDR3 reads TGTGCCAGCAGTATGTCTGGTCAGGGAGGTGAAAAACTGTTTTTT. Translating gives CASSMSGQGGEKLFF.

This sequence joins TRBV19 and TRBJ2-6; possibly TRBD2 for D (6 bases). Trimming cost V 9 bases and J 4 bases, with 10 bases left between them. The CDR3 sequence is 13 residues long. The germline V gene encodes CDR1 LNHDA and CDR2 SQIVND (reference sequence). In DNA form, the CDR3 reads TGTGCCAGCGGAGGGTTAGGGGCCAACGTCCTGACTTTC. The encoded protein is CASGGLGANVLTF.

The chain uses TRBV15 and TRBJ1-2; D possibly corresponds to TRBD1 (5 bases). CDR1 and CDR2 from the germline V gene are LNHNV and YYDKDF (reference sequence). The CDR3 totals 15 residues. V lost 3 bases and J lost 0, with 11 bases in between. The DNA for the CDR3 is TGTGCCACCAGCAGCGAGACAGAAGCTAACTATGGCTACACCTTC. As protein: CATSSETEANYGYTF.

The chain joins TRBV28 to TRBJ2-1, with 10 nucleotides matching TRBD1. Looked up from germline, CDR1 is MDHEN and CDR2 is SYDVKM. There are 16 residues in the CDR3. With V trimmed by 6 bases and J by 6 bases, 11 bases remained unmatched. CDR3 sequence (DNA): TGTGCCAGCAGACCCGGGACGGGACAGGGGACCAATGAGCAGTTCTTC. It yields the protein CASRPGTGQGTNEQFF.

The chain links TRBV4-2 to TRBJ1-6; TRBD1 is a possible D gene (6 bases). CDR1 and CDR2 from the germline V gene are LGHNA and YNFKEQ. Trimming took off 1 base at V and 13 bases at J, with 8 bases between the two ends. This CDR3 has 12 amino acids. DNA of the CDR3: TGTGCCAGCAGCCAAGGGGGGCATCCCCTCCACTTT. The encoded protein is CASSQGGHPLHF.